These 4 T cell receptor beta chains share one sample of origin, sequenced in a study of blood T cells in healthy people across ages. A J-beta primer mix and a sample-barcoded 5' primer were used in a second PCR of about 7 to 12 cycles. TCRdb independently ran MiXCR on the 5' RACE reads; one entry per CDR3 protein. The sample lists fewer than 2,000,000 distinct CDR3 sequences, around 42% occurring once. The specimen sequenced was blood. The receptors originated from a human donor in good health.

Only a few counts were recorded for this clonotype. The gene calls are TRBV9 and TRBJ2-5; D gene unclear. V was clipped by 2 bases and J by 4 bases, with 9 bases between them. Germline CDR1 SGDLS, CDR2 YYNGEE. The CDR3 consists of 13 residues. The CDR3 nucleotides read TGTGCCAGCAGCGTCCTGACGGGAGAGACCCAGTACTTC. Amino acids: CASSVLTGETQYF.

The genes are TRBV12-3 or TRBV12-4 and TRBJ2-4; 12 nucleotides line up with TRBD2. Matching the DNA end better, TRBJ2-5 makes the J call doubtful. The CDR3 consists of 15 residues. The CDR3 DNA follows: TGTGCCAGCAGTCTTACTAGCGGGGGGTCCTGGACCCAGTACTTC. Protein: CASSLTSGGSWTQYF.

This clonotype showed up just a few times. V usage is TRBV29-1 and J usage is TRBJ2-4; D is possibly TRBD1 (7 bases). The DNA end favors TRBJ2-7, so the J call may be wrong. The CDR3 runs to 15 residues. Per the germline V gene, CDR1 is SQVTM and CDR2 is ANQGSEA. The CDR3 loop reads CSALAQGVLEGEQYF. CDR3 nucleotide sequence: TGCAGCGCCCTAGCGCAGGGGGTTCTAGAAGGCGAGCAGTACTTC.

This clonotype came up many times. The V call is TRBV29-1, the J call TRBJ2-5; 8 bases are shared with TRBD1. After removal of 4 bases from V and 2 bases from J, the junction contained 6 bases not matched to a gene. The CDR3 is 14 amino acids. CDR1 is SQVTM and CDR2 is ANQGSEA in the germline V gene. The CDR3 here is CSVARQGLQETQYF. The CDR3 DNA is TGCAGCGTTGCTAGACAGGGGCTTCAAGAGACCCAGTACTTC.